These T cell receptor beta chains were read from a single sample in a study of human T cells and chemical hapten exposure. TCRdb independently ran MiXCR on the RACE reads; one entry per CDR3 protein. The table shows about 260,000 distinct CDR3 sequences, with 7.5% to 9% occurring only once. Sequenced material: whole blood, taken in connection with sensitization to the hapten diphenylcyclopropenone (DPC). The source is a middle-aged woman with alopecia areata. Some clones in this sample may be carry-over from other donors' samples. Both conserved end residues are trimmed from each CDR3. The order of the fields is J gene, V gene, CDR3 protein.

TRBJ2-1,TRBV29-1,SVGTGEVQF
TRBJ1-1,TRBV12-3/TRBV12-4,ASTKGGLYTEAF
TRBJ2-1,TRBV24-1,ATSDLRGHEQF
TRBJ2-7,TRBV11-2,ASSSRGRRSYEQY
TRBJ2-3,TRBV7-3,ASRRQGDTQY
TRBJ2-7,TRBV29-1,SVGRKSSYEQY
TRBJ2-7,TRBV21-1,ASSLGQGYSYEQY
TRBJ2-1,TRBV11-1,ASSLGGARGLDEQF
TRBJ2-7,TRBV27,ASSDLRTESYEQY
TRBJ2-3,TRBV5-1,ASSFPGQGRNTQY
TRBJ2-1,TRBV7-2,ASSLVGHLDTYNEQF
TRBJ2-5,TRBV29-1,SVDRQAQETQY
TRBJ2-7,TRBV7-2,ASSLEWDPTYEQY
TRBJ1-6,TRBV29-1,SVGQGDNSPLH
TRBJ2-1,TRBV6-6,ASSGGGQKAYNEQF
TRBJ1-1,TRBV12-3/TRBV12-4,ASTLQGAPNTEAF
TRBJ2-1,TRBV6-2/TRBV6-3,ASSYPGQGARSYNEQF
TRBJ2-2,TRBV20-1,SAAPRSTGELF
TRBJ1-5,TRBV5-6,ASSPWGSQPQH
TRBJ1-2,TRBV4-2,ASSQVYRANYGYT
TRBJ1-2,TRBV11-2,ASSLYSNYGYT
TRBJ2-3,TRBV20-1,SAPPGAGGQDTQY
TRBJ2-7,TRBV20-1,SAHRDRSSYEQY
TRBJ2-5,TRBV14,ASSQLAGAFQETQY
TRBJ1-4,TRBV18,ASSHARDRGNEKLF
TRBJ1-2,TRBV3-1,ASSQGRPGQGNYGYT
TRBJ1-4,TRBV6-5,ASSPRGRSEKLF
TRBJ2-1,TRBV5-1,ASSQRAGGGNNEQF
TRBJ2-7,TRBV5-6,ASTPMPSSYEQY
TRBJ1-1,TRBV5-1,ASSLEGAGDTEAF
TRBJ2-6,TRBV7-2,ASRPAQGRSGANVLT
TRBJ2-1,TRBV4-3,ASSQELAGNNEQF
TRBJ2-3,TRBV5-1,ASSLALGGSTDTQY
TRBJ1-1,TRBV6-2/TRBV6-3,ASSLTGTDNTEAF
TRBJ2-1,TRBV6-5,ASNPGLIFNEQF
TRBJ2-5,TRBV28,ASTAGAVGEETQY
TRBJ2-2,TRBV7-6,ASSPLAGELF
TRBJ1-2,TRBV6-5,ASSYSRSGDTSYT
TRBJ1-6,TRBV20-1,SARDPTGGDSPLH
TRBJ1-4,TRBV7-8,ASSWAEKGRGKLF
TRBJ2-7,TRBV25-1,ASSVWYEQY
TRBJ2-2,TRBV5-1,ASSSGGTNTGELF
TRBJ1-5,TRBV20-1,SASSGGIQPQH
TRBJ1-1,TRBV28,ASSLSNYGVGTEAF
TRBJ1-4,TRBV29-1,SATGGMTEKLF
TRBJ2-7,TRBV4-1,ASSQGSSYEQY
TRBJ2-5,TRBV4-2,ASSQFSNGDGAETQY
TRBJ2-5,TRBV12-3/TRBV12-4,ASSHPGQETQY
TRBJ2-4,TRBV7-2,ASSLTTLKREGLY
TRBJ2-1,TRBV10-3,AISENGLYNEQF
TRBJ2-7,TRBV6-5,ASSYSTAGTGYEQY
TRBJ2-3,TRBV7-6,ASSLEGGMHTQY
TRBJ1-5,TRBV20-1,SARRGPQPQSNQPQH
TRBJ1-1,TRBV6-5,ASTRPGSNTEAF
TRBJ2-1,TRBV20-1,SAMAGGSLYNEQF
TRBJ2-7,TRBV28,ASMTHNRAYEQY
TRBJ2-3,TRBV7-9,ASRAAQPTDTQY
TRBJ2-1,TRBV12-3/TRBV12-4,ASFSIDNEQF
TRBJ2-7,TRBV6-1,ASSEHSSSEQY